This TCR beta chain was profiled in a study of cytomegalovirus exposure and HLA in healthy donors. Use of 60 Vbeta and 13 Jbeta primers characterized the PCR. Libraries were prepared by immunoSEQ multiplex PCR; TCRdb keeps only in-frame clonotypes and omits some of them. The sample includes more than 95,000 clones, 83% seen only once; the top ten take around 20%. CDR3 length equals 13 residues. V lost 8 bases to trimming and J lost 7 bases, with 18 bases between them. Germline lookup yields CDR1 ENHRY and CDR2 SYGVKD. The sequenced sample was PBMCs. This receptor was obtained from a man in his late teens or twenties in good health and CMV-seropositive. The chain joins TRBV10-3 to TRBJ2-7, with a tentative D call TRBD1 (6 bases). CDR3 region: CAISRGASWEQYF. CDR3 DNA sequence: TGTGCCATCTCCAGGGGCGCCTCGTGGGAGCAGTACTTC.